This TCR beta chain originates from a study of T cell responses to AZD1222 COVID-19 vaccine (dated by TCRdb to the early 2020s). Concerning the study at large: TCR sequencing covered more than 230 trial participants: 200 to 210 given two doses of AZD1222 and 26 given two doses of MenACWY control vaccine. Trial participants were enrolled into age subgroups of 18-55, 56-69 and 70-plus years, which contained approximately 150, 28 and 58 TCR-sequenced participants, respectively.

In regard to this clone: Its antigen remains unidentified. The sample holds no much larger clone one base away, and base qualities are not on file.

General study outcomes and caveats: Participants were mostly white British, with more females than males. The authors suggested clonal diversity may have been underestimated. Only five to seven AZD1222 recipients were SARS-CoV-2 seropositive at baseline, limiting conclusions about previously exposed vaccinees. After two AZD1222 doses, both the breadth and the depth of spike-specific TCRs were significantly higher than at day 0 and than in MenACWY recipients. In the small 56-69-year group, the increase in depth fell short of significance, most likely because of low power. Reportedly, almost half of the unique spike-specific TCRs recognized epitopes lying outside the regions that are mutated in the B.1.351 and B.1.1.7 variants. CD4 TCRs associated with the vaccine covered the entire spike protein, and the dominant responses were in regions 160-218 and 743-854. Because no day 14 peak-response samples were available, the repertoires could be characterized only after the peak T cell response.

The CDR3 regions of human TCRbeta chains were analyzed by immunosequencing. The authors processed their data as follows. Repertoire TCRs were matched against a reference library of SARS-CoV-2-specific TCRs generated with the MIRA antigen-specificity platform. Breadth meant the fraction of unique TCRs that were SARS-CoV-2-associated, whereas depth meant the fraction of total T cells that were SARS-CoV-2-associated. Each spike-specific TCR was assigned to its reactive spike region and to a CD4 or CD8 class using the MIRA data. Log10-transformed breadth and depth values were compared by one-way ANOVA with Sidak's multiple comparisons tests. This is the immuneACCESS table as TCRdb keeps it, with only in-frame sequences that have V and J called. A part of the clones is gone; compared with another copy, unresolved V genes explain less than half, and the rest is unexplained. V and J calls and clone size are as listed in that table; D and trimming were resolved from the DNA. The sample records 200,000 or so clones, about 93% of which are singletons. The leading ten clones occupy about 1% of the sample.

The junction carries 12 bases between V and J, which are trimmed by 6 bases and 7 bases respectively. The CDR3 spans 13 residues, from the cysteine through the phenylalanine. Only the CDR3 region is kept as DNA, spanning 39 bases read in frame from base 1. From a lookup of the germline V gene, CDR1 and CDR2 are SGHTA and FQGNSA. The sample's time point label, decoded: baseline before first vaccination. This specimen's treatment or condition label, interpreted: meningococcal conjugate vaccine given as trial control. Vaccinee samples came from UK trials COV001 and COV002, including a single-blind randomized controlled phase 2/3 trial of AZD1222 (ChAdOx1 nCoV-19) in healthy adults. Trial participant PBMC samples were collected at day 0 and day 28 after the second dose for TCRbeta chain sequencing.

The chain was built from TRBV7-2 and TRBJ2-2, and possibly TRBD2, on 6 matching bases. Source: peripheral blood, taken on day 0 of MenACWY control vaccination. The receptor was derived from an adult in good health. The CDR3 here reads CASSSTSIGELFF. The nucleotide sequence is TGTGCCAGCAGTTCGACTAGTATCGGGGAGCTGTTTTTT.